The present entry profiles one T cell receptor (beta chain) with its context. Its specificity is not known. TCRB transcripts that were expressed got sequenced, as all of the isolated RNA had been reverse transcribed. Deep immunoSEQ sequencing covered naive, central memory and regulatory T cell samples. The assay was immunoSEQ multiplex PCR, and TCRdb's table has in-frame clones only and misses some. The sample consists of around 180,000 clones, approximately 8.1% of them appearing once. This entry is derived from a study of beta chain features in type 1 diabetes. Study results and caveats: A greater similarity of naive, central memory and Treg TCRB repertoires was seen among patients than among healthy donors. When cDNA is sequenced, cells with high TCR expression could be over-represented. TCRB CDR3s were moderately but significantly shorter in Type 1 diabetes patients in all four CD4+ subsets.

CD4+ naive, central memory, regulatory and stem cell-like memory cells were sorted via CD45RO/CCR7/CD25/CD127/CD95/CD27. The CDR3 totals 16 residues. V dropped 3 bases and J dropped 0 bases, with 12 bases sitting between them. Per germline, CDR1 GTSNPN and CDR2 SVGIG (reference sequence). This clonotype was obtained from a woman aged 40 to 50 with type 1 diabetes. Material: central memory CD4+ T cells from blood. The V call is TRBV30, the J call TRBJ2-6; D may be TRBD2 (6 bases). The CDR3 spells CAWRFSGSSGANVLTF. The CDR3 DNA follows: TGTGCCTGGAGGTTTAGCGGAAGCTCTGGGGCCAACGTCCTGACTTTC. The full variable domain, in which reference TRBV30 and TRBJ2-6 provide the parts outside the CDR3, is SQTIHQWPATLVQPVGSPLSLECTVEGTSNPNLYWYRQAAGRGLQLLFYSVGIGQISSEVPQNLSASRPQDRQFILSSKKLLLSDSGFYLCAWRFSGSSGANVLTFGAGSRLTVL.